These 9 T cell receptor beta chains share one sample of origin, sequenced in a study of blood T cell repertoires in COVID-19 (dated by TCRdb to between 2020 and 2021). Library preparation used the immunoSEQ multiplex PCR assay. TCRdb carries this immuneACCESS record with in-frame sequences only. Its versions omit some clonotypes, under half of them owing to an unresolved V gene in the studies checked, with the rest unexplained. Present in this sample are about half a million clones, 80% to 90% of which were seen just once. The top ten constitute around 0.95% of the sample. Sequenced input: peripheral blood. All receptors come from a man aged 18 to 29 with COVID-19, enrolled during active disease.

The CDR3 nucleotides are TGTGCCAGCAGTTTAGCAGGGTACAATGAGCAGTTCTTC. It translates to CASSLAGYNEQFF. V usage is TRBV27 and J usage is TRBJ2-1; D possibly corresponds to TRBD1 (5 bases). This CDR3 region has 13 residues. CDR1 is MNHEY and CDR2 is SMNVEV in the germline V gene (reference sequence). With 2 bases removed from V and 4 bases from J, the gap between germline ends came to 6 bases.

The V call is TRBV7-8, the J call TRBJ2-1; 10 bases agree with TRBD2. CDR1 and CDR2 from the germline V gene are SGHVS and FQNEAQ. V was clipped by 5 bases and J by 4 bases; unmatched bases: 14. The CDR3 loop spans 18 amino acids. DNA of the CDR3: TGTGCCAGCAGCAATATAAACCGTCTAGCGGGAGCGTACAATGAGCAGTTCTTC. The encoded protein is CASSNINRLAGAYNEQFF.

The chain employs TRBV24-1 and TRBJ2-2; 9 positions agree with TRBD2. Germline CDR1 and CDR2: KGHDR and SFDVKD. The V and J ends lost 4 bases and 7 bases, in that order; junction bases with no gene match: 12. The CDR3 is 17 residues long. As DNA, the CDR3 is TGTGCCACCAGTGAGGATCAAATAGCGGGAGTTATCGGGGAGCTGTTTTTT. Translation: CATSEDQIAGVIGELFF.

V and J are TRBV18 and TRBJ2-7, with 9 positions matching TRBD1. Germline-derived CDR1 and CDR2 are KGHSH and LQKENI. The CDR3 consists of 15 residues. Trimming cost V 3 bases and J 6 bases; bases outside gene matches: 9. In nucleotides, the CDR3 is TGTGCCAGCTCACCCTGGACAGGGGAAACTTTCGAGCAGTACTTC. This gives the protein CASSPWTGETFEQYF.

This clone occurred a few times. The chain uses TRBV5-1 and TRBJ2-1, with D tentatively TRBD2 (6 bases). The germline V gene encodes CDR1 SGHRS and CDR2 YFSETQ. Between the trimmed V and J ends, which lost 4 bases and 7 bases, there was a span of 18 bases. The CDR3 runs to 15 residues. The CDR3 region is CASSGQGGGGNEQFF. The CDR3 nucleotides read TGCGCCAGCAGCGGGCAGGGAGGAGGAGGGAATGAGCAGTTCTTC.

V usage is TRBV2 and J usage is TRBJ2-2; D not resolved. The germline gives CDR1 SNHLY, CDR2 FYNNEI. V gave up 2 bases and J gave up 3 bases, with 10 bases separating them. The CDR3 loop spans 15 amino acids. CDR3 region: CASSEFGRDTGELFF. CDR3 DNA: TGTGCCAGCAGTGAATTTGGCCGTGACACCGGGGAGCTGTTTTTT.

This rearrangement joins TRBV6-5 to TRBJ1-2, with 11 bases fitting TRBD1. The germline CDR1 and CDR2 sequences are MNHEY and SVGAGI. With V trimmed by 7 bases and J by 5 bases, 3 bases remained unmatched. This CDR3 spans 13 amino acids. In nucleotides, the CDR3 is TGTGCCAGCAAGGGGACAGGGGGGTATGGCTACACCTTC. Translation gives CASKGTGGYGYTF.

The V and J genes are TRBV15 and TRBJ2-1, with TRBD2 matching 14 bases. Germline CDR1 is LNHNV and CDR2 is YYDKDF (reference sequence). The CDR3 has 14 residues. V trimming: 5 bases; J trimming: 12 bases; junction bases outside the gene matches: 6. The CDR3 bases are TGTGCCACCAGCTCCGGGACTAGCGGGGGAGGGCAGTTCTTC. Amino acids: CATSSGTSGGGQFF.

Written as DNA, the CDR3 is TGTGCCAGCAGCCAGAGCACAGGGGGAACTAATGAAAAACTGTTTTTT. Translation: CASSQSTGGTNEKLFF. This chain uses TRBV3-1 (or the pseudogene TRBV3-2) with TRBJ1-4, with 8 nucleotides matching TRBD1. The germline V gene encodes CDR1 LGHDT and CDR2 YNNKEL (reference sequence). This CDR3 has 16 residues. Trimming at V came to 3 bases and at J to 1 base, leaving 4 bases not matched to a gene.